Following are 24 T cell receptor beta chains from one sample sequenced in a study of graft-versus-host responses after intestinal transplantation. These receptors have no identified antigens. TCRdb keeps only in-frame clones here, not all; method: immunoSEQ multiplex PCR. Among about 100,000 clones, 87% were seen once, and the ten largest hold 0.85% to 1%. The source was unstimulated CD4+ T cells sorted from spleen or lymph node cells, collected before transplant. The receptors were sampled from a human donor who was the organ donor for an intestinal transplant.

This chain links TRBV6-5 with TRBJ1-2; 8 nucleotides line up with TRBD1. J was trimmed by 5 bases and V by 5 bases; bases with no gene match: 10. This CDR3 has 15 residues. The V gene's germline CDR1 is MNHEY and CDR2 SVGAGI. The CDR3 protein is CASSRDETGVYGYTF. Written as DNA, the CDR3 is TGTGCCAGCAGTCGCGACGAGACAGGGGTGTATGGCTACACCTTC.

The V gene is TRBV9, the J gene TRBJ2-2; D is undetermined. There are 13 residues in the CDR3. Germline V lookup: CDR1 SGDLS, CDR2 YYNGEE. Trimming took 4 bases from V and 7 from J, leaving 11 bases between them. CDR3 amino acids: CASSIAPSGELFF. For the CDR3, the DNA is TGTGCCAGCAGCATCGCCCCGAGCGGGGAGCTGTTTTTT.

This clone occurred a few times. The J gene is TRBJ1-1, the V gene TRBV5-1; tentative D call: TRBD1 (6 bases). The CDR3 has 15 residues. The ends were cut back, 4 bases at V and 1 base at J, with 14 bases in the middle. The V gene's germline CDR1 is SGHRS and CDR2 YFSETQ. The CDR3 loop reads CASSLQDRTNTEAFF. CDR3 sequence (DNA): TGCGCCAGCAGCCTACAGGACAGAACGAACACTGAAGCTTTCTTT.

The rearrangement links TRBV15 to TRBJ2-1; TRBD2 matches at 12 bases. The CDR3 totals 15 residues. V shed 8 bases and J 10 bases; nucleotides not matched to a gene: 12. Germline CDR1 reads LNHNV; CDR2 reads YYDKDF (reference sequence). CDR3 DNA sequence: TGTGCCACCCACCCGGCTAGCGGGGGGGCTTGGGAGCAGTTCTTC. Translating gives CATHPASGGAWEQFF.

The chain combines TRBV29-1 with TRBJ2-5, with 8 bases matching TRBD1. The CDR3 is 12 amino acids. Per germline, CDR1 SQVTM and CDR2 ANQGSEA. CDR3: CSGRTGKETQYF. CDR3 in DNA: TGCAGTGGACGGACAGGGAAAGAGACCCAGTACTTC.

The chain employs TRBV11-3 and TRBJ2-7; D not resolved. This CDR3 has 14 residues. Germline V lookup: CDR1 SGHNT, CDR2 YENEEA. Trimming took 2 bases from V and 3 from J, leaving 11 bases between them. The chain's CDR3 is CASSLSGGYYEQYF. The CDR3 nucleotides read TGTGCCAGCAGCTTATCCGGCGGATACTACGAGCAGTACTTC.

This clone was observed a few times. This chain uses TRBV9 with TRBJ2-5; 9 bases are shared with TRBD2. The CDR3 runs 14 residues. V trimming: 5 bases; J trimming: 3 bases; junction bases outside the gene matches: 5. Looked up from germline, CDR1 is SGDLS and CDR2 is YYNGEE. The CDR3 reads CASSPLAGKETQYF. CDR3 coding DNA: TGTGCCAGCAGTCCCCTAGCGGGGAAAGAGACCCAGTACTTC.

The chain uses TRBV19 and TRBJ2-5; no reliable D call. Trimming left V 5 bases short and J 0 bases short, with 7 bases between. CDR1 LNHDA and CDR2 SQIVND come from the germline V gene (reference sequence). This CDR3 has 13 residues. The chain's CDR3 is CASSWAYQETQYF. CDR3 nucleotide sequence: TGTGCCAGTAGTTGGGCCTACCAAGAGACCCAGTACTTC. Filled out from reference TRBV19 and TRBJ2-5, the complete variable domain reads DGGITQSPKYLFRKEGQNVTLSCEQNLNHDAMYWYRQDPGQGLRLIYYSQIVNDFQKGDIAEGYSVSREKKESFPLTVTSAQKNPTAFYLCASSWAYQETQYFGPGTRLLVL.

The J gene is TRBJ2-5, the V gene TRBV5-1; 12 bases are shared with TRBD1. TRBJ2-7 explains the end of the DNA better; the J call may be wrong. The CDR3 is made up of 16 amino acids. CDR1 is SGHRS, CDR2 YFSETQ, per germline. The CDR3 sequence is CASSPGGQGALGEQYF. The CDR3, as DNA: TGCGCCAGCAGCCCGGGGGGACAGGGGGCATTAGGCGAGCAGTACTTC.

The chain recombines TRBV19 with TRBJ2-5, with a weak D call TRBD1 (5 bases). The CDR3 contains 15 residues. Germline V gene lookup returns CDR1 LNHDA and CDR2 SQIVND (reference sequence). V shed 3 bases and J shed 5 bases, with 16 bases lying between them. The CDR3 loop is CASSMTRAPWETQYF. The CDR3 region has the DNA TGTGCCAGTAGTATGACCAGGGCCCCTTGGGAGACCCAGTACTTC.

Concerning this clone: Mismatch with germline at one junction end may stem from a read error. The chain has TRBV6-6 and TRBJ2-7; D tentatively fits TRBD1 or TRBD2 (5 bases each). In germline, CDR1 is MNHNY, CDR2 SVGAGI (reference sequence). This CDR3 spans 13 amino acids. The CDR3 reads CASSEGLSYGQYF. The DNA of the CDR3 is TGTGCCAGCAGTGAGGGGCTCTCCTACGGGCAGTACTTC.

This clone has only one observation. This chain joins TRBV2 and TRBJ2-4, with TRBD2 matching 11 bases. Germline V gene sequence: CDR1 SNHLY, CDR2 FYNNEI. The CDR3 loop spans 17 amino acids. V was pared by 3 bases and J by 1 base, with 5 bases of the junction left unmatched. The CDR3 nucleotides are TGTGCCAGCAGTGAGGCTAGCGGGGGGTTCGCCAAAAACATTCAGTACTTC. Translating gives CASSEASGGFAKNIQYF.

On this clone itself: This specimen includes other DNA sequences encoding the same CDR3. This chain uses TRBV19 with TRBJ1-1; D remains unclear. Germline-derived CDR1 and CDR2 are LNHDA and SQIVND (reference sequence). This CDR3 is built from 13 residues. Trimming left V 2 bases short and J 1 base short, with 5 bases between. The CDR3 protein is CASSIRGNTEAFF. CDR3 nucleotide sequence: TGTGCCAGTAGTATACGGGGGAACACTGAAGCTTTCTTT. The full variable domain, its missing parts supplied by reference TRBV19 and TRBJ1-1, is DGGITQSPKYLFRKEGQNVTLSCEQNLNHDAMYWYRQDPGQGLRLIYYSQIVNDFQKGDIAEGYSVSREKKESFPLTVTSAQKNPTAFYLCASSIRGNTEAFFGQGTRLTVV.

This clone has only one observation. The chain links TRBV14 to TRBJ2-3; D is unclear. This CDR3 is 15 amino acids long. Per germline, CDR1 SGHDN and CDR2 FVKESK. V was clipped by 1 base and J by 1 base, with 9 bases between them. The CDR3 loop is CASSQGGFRTDTQYF. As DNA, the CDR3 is TGTGCCAGCAGCCAAGGTGGTTTCCGCACAGATACGCAGTATTTT.

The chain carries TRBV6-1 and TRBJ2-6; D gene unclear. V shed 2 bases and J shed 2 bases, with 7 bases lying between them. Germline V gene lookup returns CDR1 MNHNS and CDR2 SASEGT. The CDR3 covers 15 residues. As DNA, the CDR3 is TGTGCCAGCAGTGAAACTGGGGCTGGGGCCAACGTCCTGACTTTC. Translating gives CASSETGAGANVLTF.

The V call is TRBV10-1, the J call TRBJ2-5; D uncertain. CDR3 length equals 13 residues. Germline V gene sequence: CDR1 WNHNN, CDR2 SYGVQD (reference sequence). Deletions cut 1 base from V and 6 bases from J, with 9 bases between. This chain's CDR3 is CASSELVGQTQYF. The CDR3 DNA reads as TGCGCCAGCAGTGAGTTGGTTGGACAGACCCAGTACTTC.

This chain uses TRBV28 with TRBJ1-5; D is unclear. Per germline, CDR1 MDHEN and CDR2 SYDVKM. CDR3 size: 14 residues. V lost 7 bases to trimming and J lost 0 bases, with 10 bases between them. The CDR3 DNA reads TGTGCCAGCAAGGCAGCTTATAGCAATCAGCCCCAGCATTTT. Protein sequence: CASKAAYSNQPQHF.

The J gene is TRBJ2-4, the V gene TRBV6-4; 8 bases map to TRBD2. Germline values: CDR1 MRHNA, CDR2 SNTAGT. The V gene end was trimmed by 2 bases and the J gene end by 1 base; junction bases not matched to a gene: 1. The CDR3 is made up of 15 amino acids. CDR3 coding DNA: TGTGCCAGCAGTGACGGCGGGGGGGCCAAAAACATTCAGTACTTC. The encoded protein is CASSDGGGAKNIQYF.

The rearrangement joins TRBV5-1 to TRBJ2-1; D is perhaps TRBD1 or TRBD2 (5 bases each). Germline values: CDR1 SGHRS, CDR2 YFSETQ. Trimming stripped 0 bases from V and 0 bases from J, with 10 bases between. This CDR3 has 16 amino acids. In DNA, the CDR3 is TGCGCCAGCAGCTTGGTGGGGGTTAGCTCCTACAATGAGCAGTTCTTC. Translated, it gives CASSLVGVSSYNEQFF.

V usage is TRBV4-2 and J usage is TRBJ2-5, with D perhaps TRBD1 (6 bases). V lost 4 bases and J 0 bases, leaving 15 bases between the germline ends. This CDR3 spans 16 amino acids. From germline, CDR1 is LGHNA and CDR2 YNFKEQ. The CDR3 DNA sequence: TGTGCCAGCAGCCCGGGGACGGACAGATACCAAGAGACCCAGTACTTC. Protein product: CASSPGTDRYQETQYF.

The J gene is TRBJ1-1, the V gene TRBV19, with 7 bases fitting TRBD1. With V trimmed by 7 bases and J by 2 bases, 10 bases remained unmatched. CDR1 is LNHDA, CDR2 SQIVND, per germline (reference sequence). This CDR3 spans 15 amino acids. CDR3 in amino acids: CASTKLGTANTEAFF. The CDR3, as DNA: TGTGCCAGTACCAAACTAGGGACAGCAAACACTGAAGCTTTCTTT.

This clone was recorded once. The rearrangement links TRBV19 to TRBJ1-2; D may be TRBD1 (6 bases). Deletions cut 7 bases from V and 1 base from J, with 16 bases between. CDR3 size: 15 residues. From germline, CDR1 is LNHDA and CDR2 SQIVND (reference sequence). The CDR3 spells CASTRMTGVNYGYTF. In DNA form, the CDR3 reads TGTGCCAGTACCCGTATGACAGGCGTTAACTATGGCTACACCTTC.

CDR3 amino acids: CASSQDFGLAGGQVQFF. CDR3 bases: TGTGCCAGCAGCCAAGATTTCGGACTAGCGGGTGGTCAGGTGCAGTTCTTC. The rearrangement joins TRBV4-2 to TRBJ2-1; 11 nucleotides align to TRBD2. This CDR3 spans 17 amino acids. V gave up 0 bases and J gave up 12 bases; unmatched junction bases: 13. Germline CDR1 is LGHNA and CDR2 is YNFKEQ.

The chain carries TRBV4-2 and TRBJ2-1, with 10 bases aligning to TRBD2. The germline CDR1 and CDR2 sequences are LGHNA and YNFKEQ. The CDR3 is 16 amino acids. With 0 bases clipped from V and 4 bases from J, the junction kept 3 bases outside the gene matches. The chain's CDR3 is CASSQERAGGYNEQFF. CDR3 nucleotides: TGTGCCAGCAGCCAAGAACGAGCGGGGGGGTACAATGAGCAGTTCTTC.